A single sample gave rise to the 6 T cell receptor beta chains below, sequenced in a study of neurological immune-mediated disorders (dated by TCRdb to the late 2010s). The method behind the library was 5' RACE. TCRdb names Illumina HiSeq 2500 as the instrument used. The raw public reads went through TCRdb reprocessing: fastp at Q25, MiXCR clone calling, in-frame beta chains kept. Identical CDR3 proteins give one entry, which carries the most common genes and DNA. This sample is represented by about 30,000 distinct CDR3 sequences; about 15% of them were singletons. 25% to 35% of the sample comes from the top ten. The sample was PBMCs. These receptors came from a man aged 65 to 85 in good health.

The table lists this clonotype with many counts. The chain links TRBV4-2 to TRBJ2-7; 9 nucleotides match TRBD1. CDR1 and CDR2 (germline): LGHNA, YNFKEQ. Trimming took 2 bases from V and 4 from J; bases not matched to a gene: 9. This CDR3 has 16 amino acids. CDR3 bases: TGTGCCAGCAGCCAATCCGCCGGACAGGGGTGGTACGAGCAGTACTTC. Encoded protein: CASSQSAGQGWYEQYF.

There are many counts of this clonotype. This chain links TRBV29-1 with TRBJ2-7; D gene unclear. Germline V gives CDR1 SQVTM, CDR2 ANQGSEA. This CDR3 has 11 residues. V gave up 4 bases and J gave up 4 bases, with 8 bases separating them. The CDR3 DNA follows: TGCAGCGTTGGCCCCGGATACGAGCAGTACTTC. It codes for CSVGPGYEQYF.

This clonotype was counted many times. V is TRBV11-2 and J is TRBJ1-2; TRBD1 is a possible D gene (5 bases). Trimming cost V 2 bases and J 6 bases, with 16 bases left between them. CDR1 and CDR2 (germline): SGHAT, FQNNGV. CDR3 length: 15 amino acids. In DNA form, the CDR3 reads TGTGCCAGCAGCTTAAATCGGAACAGGAGGGATGGCTACACCTTC. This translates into CASSLNRNRRDGYTF.

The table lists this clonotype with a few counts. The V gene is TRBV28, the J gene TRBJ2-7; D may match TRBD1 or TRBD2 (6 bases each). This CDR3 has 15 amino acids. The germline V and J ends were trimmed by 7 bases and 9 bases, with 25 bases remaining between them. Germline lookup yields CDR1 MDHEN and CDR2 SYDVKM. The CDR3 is CASNLQRGAGLGQYF. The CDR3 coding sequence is TGTGCCAGCAACCTACAAAGGGGGGCGGGGCTGGGGCAGTACTTC.

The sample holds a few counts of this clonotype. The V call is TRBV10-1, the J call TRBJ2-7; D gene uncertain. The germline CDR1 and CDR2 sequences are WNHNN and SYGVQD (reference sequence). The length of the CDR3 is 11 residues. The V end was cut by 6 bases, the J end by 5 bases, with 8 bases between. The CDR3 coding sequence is TGCGCCAGCAGGTCTGGAGACGAGCAGTACTTC. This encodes CASRSGDEQYF.

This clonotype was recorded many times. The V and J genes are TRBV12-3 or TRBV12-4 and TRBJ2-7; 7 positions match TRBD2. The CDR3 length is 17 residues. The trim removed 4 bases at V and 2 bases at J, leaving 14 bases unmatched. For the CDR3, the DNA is TGTGCCAGCAGTTCCCGGATGTGGGGCGGGGGACCCTACGAGCAGTACTTC. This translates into CASSSRMWGGGPYEQYF.